This T cell receptor (beta chain) was identified during a study of blood T cell repertoires in COVID-19 (dated by TCRdb to 2018 to 2021). Turning to the overall study: Samples covering the acute and convalescent phases of COVID-19 were provided by collaborators in the United States, Italy and Spain. The dataset comprised deeply sampled blood TCRbeta repertoires from subjects exposed to, actively infected with, or recovered from COVID-19. The repertoires were released in a freely available public database meant as a resource for research on the immune response to SARS-CoV-2. The prospective study material was composed of cDNA or gDNA derived from T cells, B-cell-depleted T cells, or PBMCs. The sample metadata nearly always contained a de-identified subject ID, COVID-19 status, age in years and sex. Where HLA class I and class II types were available, the types were taken from metadata supplied by the sample provider, not from assay-based typing. The samples were drawn from the first 160 participants of the ongoing ImmuneRACE study and from over 950 subjects provided by 6 global collaborators. Overall results and qualifications from the work: The amount of clinical and demographic metadata varied by source and participant and was provided uncurated.

About this clone itself: The antigen it recognizes is unknown. Qualities for individual bases were not recorded, and no much larger clone is one base off.

The CDR1 and CDR2 encoded by the germline V gene (reference sequence) are GTSNPN and SVGIG. Including the terminal cysteine and phenylalanine, the CDR3 comprises 18 residues. Only the CDR3 region is kept as DNA, spanning 54 bases read in frame from base 1. Cut back by 1 base and 2 bases, the V and J ends lie 24 bases apart. In the prospective study, participants were roughly 18 to 100 years old, resided in fewer than 25 geographic areas of the United States, and were enrolled through a virtual design. To assign participants to cohorts, the prospective study relied on clinical history that participants themselves reported in a screening survey and a study questionnaire. For ImmuneRACE Cohort 3, a participant was defined as recovered based on two consecutive negative NP/OP PCR tests, clearance by a healthcare professional, or resolution of symptoms. Each participant in the prospective study had whole blood, serum and a nasopharyngeal or oropharyngeal swab collected by mobile phlebotomists. Over a roughly 2-month period, participants in the prospective study had the option of providing additional blood draws and questionnaires. Prospective study blood samples were shipped either frozen or at room temperature before DNA extraction.

TCRbeta CDR3 regions were amplified from genomic DNA by means of the immunoSEQ Assay, a bias-controlled multiplex PCR. For the original study's pipeline: The number of nucleated cells in each sample was estimated from the amplification of reference gene primers within the assay. To quantify the absolute abundance of each unique TCRbeta CDR3 rearrangement, sequence reads were collapsed and filtered. For each sample, productive Simpson clonality was calculated as the square root of Simpson's diversity index across productive rearrangements. Held by TCRdb, this immuneACCESS table contains in-frame sequences only and omits some clones. Under half of the omission traces to an unresolved V gene where checked; the cause of the rest is unknown. That table gives V, J and clone size, and the DNA gave D and trimming. Recorded for this sample are about 440,000 clones; roughly 91% of them occurred a single time. Clones ranked in the top ten supply 0.6% of the sample.

Source material: PBMCs or T cells enriched from blood (not recorded which). The source is a man aged 18 to 35 who had recovered from COVID-19. The chain couples TRBV30 to TRBJ2-7, with a tentative D gene TRBD1 over 6 matching bases. CDR3 loop: CAWSDWDKGRRKTYEQYF. The nucleotide sequence is TGTGCCTGGAGTGATTGGGACAAAGGGCGGAGAAAAACCTACGAGCAGTACTTC.